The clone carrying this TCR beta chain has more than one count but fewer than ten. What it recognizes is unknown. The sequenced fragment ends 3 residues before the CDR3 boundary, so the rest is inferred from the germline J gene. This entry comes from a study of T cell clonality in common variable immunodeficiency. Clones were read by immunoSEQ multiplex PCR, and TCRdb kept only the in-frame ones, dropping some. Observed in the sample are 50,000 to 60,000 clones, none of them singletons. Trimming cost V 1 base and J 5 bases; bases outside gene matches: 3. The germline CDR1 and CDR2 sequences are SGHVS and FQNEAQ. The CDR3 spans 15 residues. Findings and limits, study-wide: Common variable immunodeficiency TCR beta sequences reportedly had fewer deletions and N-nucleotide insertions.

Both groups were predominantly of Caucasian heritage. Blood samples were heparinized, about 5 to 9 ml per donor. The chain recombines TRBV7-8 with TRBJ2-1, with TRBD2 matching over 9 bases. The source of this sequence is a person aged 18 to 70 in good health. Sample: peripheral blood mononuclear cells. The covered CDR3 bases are TGTGCCAGCAGCTTAGATCTAGCGGGAAACAATGAG. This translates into CASSLDLAGNNE. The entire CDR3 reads CASSLDLAGNNEQFF.